Reported below is one T cell receptor beta chain. Its antigen is unidentified. This table comes from immunoSEQ multiplex PCR, and its TCRdb copy is limited to in-frame clones, with some not included. The table includes about 2 million clones, 90% to 95% detected once. CDR1 and CDR2 (germline): SGHRS, YFSETQ. This CDR3 spans 15 amino acids. The V gene end was trimmed by 4 bases and the J gene end by 0 bases; junction bases not matched to a gene: 3. This record belongs to a study of shared clonotypes between healthy human individuals. General study findings and limits: Lower generation probabilities were found for non-shared clonotypes than for those shared by all four donors.

Sequencing used naive CD4+ T cells sorted from blood. Subset reported: CD45RA+ positively selected. The chain links TRBV5-1 to TRBJ2-1, with 8 nucleotides matching TRBD2. The TCR comes from a man between 18 and 29 years old in good health. CDR3 amino acids: CASSSGGYSYNEQFF. The DNA for the CDR3 is TGCGCCAGCAGCAGCGGGGGCTACTCCTACAATGAGCAGTTCTTC.